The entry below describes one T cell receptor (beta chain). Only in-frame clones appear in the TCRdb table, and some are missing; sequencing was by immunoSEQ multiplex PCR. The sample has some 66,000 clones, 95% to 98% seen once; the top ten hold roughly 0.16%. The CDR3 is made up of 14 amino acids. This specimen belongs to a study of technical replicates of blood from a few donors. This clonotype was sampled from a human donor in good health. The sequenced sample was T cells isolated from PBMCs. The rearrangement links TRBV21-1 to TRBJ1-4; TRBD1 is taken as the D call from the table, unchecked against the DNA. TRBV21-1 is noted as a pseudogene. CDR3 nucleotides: TGTGCCAGCAGCAAAGGGGGCACTAATGAAAAACTGTTTTTT. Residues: CASSKGGTNEKLFF.